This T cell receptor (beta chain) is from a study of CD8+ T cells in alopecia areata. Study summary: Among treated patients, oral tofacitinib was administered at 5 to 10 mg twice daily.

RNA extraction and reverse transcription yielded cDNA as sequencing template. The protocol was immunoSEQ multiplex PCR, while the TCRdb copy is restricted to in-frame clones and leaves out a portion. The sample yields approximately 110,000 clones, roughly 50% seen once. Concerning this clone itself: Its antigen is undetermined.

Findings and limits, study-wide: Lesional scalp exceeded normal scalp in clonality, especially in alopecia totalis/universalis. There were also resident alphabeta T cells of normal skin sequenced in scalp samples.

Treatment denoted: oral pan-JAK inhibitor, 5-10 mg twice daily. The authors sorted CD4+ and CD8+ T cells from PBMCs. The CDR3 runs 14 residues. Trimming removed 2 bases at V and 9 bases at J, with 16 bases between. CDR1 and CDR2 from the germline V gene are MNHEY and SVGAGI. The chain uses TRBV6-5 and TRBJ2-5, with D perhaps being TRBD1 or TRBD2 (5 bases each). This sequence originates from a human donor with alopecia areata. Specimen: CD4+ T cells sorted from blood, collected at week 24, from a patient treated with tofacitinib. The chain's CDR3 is CASSYAGTAEAQYF. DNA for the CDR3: TGTGCCAGCAGTTACGCCGGGACCGCTGAAGCCCAGTACTTC.